Listed below are T cell receptor beta chains from one sample, sequenced in a study of cytomegalovirus exposure and HLA in healthy donors. Clones were sequenced by immunoSEQ multiplex PCR, and TCRdb holds only the in-frame ones, with some missing. The sample yields about 160,000 clones, approximately 80% seen once. The sequenced sample was PBMCs. These receptors were obtained from a man aged 50 to 60 in good health and CMV-seropositive. Both conserved end residues are part of each CDR3. Fields, in order: J gene, clone size, D gene, V gene, CDR3 protein, CDR3 DNA. The D gene is left open where the match is weak. For some rows the clone size is stated as once, few or many, or as a class when expanded; others skip it.

TRBJ1-2 | - | - | TRBV29-1 | CSVSGTANYGYTF | TGCAGCGTTAGTGGAACAGCTAACTATGGCTACACCTTC
TRBJ2-7 | few | TRBD1 | TRBV19 | CASSTSTGFSYEQYF | TGTGCCAGTAGTACCTCGACAGGGTTTTCCTACGAGCAGTACTTC
TRBJ1-2 | few | TRBD1 | TRBV5-1 | CASSPGQDYGYTF | TGCGCCAGCAGCCCAGGACAGGACTATGGCTACACCTTC
TRBJ1-2 | - | - | TRBV5-4 | CASSLPGGPLYGYTF | TGTGCCAGCAGCTTGCCGGGGGGGCCCCTCTATGGCTACACCTTC
TRBJ1-2 | once | TRBD1 | TRBV6-1 | CATGTEEVYTF | TGTGCCACCGGGACAGAGGAGGTCTACACCTTC
TRBJ1-2 | - | - | TRBV6-5 | CASSYSSLDYGYTF | TGTGCCAGCAGTTACTCCTCACTCGACTATGGCTACACCTTC
TRBJ2-7 | once | TRBD2 | TRBV7-2 | CASSSGLAGGSSYEQYF | TGTGCCAGCAGCTCGGGACTAGCGGGGGGTTCTTCCTACGAGCAGTACTTC
TRBJ1-1 | - | - | TRBV10-3 | CAIIGVPGTEAFF | TGTGCCATCATTGGAGTCCCAGGGACTGAAGCTTTCTTT
TRBJ2-5 | - | - | TRBV12-5 | CASGSGAVGSETQYF | TGTGCTAGTGGATCGGGTGCGGTCGGTTCAGAGACCCAGTACTTC
TRBJ2-7 | - | - | TRBV28 | CASSVGARNEQYF | TGTGCCAGCAGCGTGGGGGCGCGAAACGAGCAGTACTTC
TRBJ1-1 | - | - | TRBV6-6 | CASSYSDRAMNTEAFF | TGTGCCAGCAGTTACTCGGACAGAGCTATGAACACTGAAGCTTTCTTT
TRBJ2-2 | - | TRBD1 | TRBV5-8 | CASSLGQVTGELFF | TGTGCCAGCAGCTTAGGACAGGTCACCGGGGAGCTGTTTTTT
TRBJ1-6 | - | TRBD1 | TRBV9 | CASSVEGGGSPLHF | TGTGCCAGCAGCGTAGAAGGGGGCGGATCACCCCTCCACTTT
TRBJ2-5 | - | - | TRBV11-2 | CASSLGRQKETQYF | TGTGCCAGCAGCTTAGGGAGGCAGAAAGAGACCCAGTACTTC
TRBJ2-1 | - | TRBD2 | TRBV5-1 | CASSLQAGGPDEQFF | TGCGCCAGCAGCTTGCAAGCGGGGGGGCCTGATGAGCAGTTCTTC
TRBJ2-1 | once | TRBD1 | TRBV7-9 | CATRSGTGGWNEQFF | TGTGCCACCAGATCCGGGACAGGGGGCTGGAATGAGCAGTTCTTC
TRBJ2-3 | - | TRBD2 | TRBV11-3 | CASSLGSSGGSTDTQYF | TGTGCCAGCAGCCTGGGGTCTAGCGGGGGTAGCACAGATACGCAGTATTTT
TRBJ2-5 | - | TRBD2 | TRBV15 | CATSRDWRGGETQYF | TGTGCCACCAGCAGAGATTGGCGGGGGGGAGAGACCCAGTACTTC
TRBJ2-7 | - | - | TRBV2 | CASSEMLLSDEQYF | TGTGCCAGCAGTGAAATGCTACTATCCGACGAGCAGTACTTC
TRBJ1-3 | - | - | TRBV11-2 | CASSPLLGNTIYF | TGTGCCAGCAGCCCCCTTCTCGGAAACACCATATATTTT
TRBJ1-1 | - | - | TRBV6-5 | CASSSADRTVEAFF | TGTGCCAGCAGTTCCGCCGACAGGACCGTTGAAGCTTTCTTT
TRBJ2-5 | - | - | TRBV7-3 | CASSANRETRETQYF | TGTGCCAGCAGCGCCAACAGGGAGACGAGAGAGACCCAGTACTTC
TRBJ1-5 | few | - | TRBV7-8 | CASSSTDSNQPQHF | TGTGCCAGCAGCTCGACAGATAGCAATCAGCCCCAGCATTTT
TRBJ2-1 | - | - | TRBV21-1 | CASSKAGTGADEQFF | TGTGCCAGCAGCAAAGCCGGGACAGGGGCCGATGAGCAGTTCTTC
TRBJ1-2 | - | TRBD1 | TRBV28 | CASSLGRTGRGGGYTF | TGTGCCAGCAGTTTAGGGCGGACAGGCAGGGGCGGTGGCTACACCTTC
TRBJ1-6 | few | - | TRBV13 | CASSSTGNNSPLHF | TGTGCCAGCAGCTCGACAGGAAATAATTCACCCCTCCACTTT
TRBJ2-7 | few | - | TRBV20-1 | CSARLYEQYF | TGCAGTGCTAGGCTATACGAGCAGTACTTC
TRBJ1-1 | once | TRBD1 | TRBV7-3 | CASSFRGSGTEAFF | TGTGCCAGCAGCTTCAGGGGGAGTGGGACTGAAGCTTTCTTT
TRBJ2-7 | - | TRBD1 | TRBV29-1 | CSVSHGTGMYEQYF | TGCAGCGTTTCCCACGGGACAGGGATGTACGAGCAGTACTTC
TRBJ1-1 | - | - | TRBV4-1 | CASSQDLTRAMNTEAFF | TGCGCCAGCAGCCAAGATCTGACCAGGGCGATGAACACTGAAGCTTTCTTT
TRBJ2-5 | - | - | TRBV19 | CASMNQAETQYF | TGTGCCAGTATGAATCAGGCAGAGACCCAGTACTTC
TRBJ2-2 | - | - | TRBV5-6 | CASSLGNGGNTGELFF | TGTGCCAGCAGCTTGGGGAATGGCGGGAACACCGGGGAGCTGTTTTTT
TRBJ1-2 | - | TRBD1 | TRBV7-9 | CASSGQGYTYYGYTF | TGTGCCAGCAGCGGACAGGGTTACACTTACTATGGCTACACCTTC
TRBJ1-1 | - | - | TRBV29-1 | CSVRVTGGRGNTEAFF | TGCAGCGTTAGGGTCACCGGCGGCCGGGGAAACACTGAAGCTTTCTTT
TRBJ2-5 | - | TRBD2 | TRBV27 | CASSLLRGGGETQYF | TGTGCCAGCAGTTTACTGCGGGGGGGCGGAGAGACCCAGTACTTC
TRBJ2-3 | - | TRBD1 | TRBV9 | CASSAQTGGPSTYTQYF | TGTGCCAGCAGCGCACAAACAGGGGGCCCATCTACTTATACGCAGTATTTT
TRBJ1-5 | - | TRBD1 | TRBV10-3 | CAISGTGGNQPQHF | TGTGCCATCAGTGGTACAGGGGGCAATCAGCCCCAGCATTTT
TRBJ1-2 | - | TRBD1 | TRBV29-1 | CSGMTGQDGYTF | TGCAGCGGGATGACAGGGCAAGATGGCTACACCTTC
TRBJ2-7 | once | TRBD1 | TRBV27 | CASSLLGTGSYEQYF | TGTGCCAGCAGTTTATTGGGGACAGGGTCGTACGAGCAGTACTTC
TRBJ1-6 | once | - | TRBV7-2 | CASSPTRQINSPLHF | TGTGCCAGCAGCCCGACTCGGCAGATTAATTCACCCCTCCACTTT
TRBJ2-3 | once | TRBD2 | TRBV10-2 | CASINWLAGTDTQYF | TGCGCCAGCATTAATTGGCTAGCGGGGACAGATACGCAGTATTTT
TRBJ2-4 | - | TRBD2 | TRBV7-9 | CASSFRSGDGKNIQYF | TGTGCCAGCAGCTTTAGGAGCGGGGATGGCAAAAACATTCAGTACTTC
TRBJ2-7 | - | - | TRBV4-3 | CASSQAGDYEQYF | TGCGCCAGCAGCCAAGCGGGGGACTACGAGCAGTACTTC
TRBJ2-5 | - | - | TRBV9 | CASSVVGAGETQYF | TGTGCCAGCAGCGTAGTTGGGGCTGGAGAGACCCAGTACTTC
TRBJ2-4 | - | - | TRBV6-5 | CASGTRIGDKYF | TGTGCCAGCGGGACCCGGATAGGGGACAAGTACTTC
TRBJ2-5 | few | TRBD1 | TRBV30 | CAWSPAAGTGGRETQYF | TGTGCCTGGAGTCCTGCCGCCGGGACAGGGGGGAGAGAGACCCAGTACTTC
TRBJ1-3 | - | TRBD1 | TRBV18 | CASSLNAGTDSGNTIYF | TGTGCCAGCTCCCTCAATGCCGGGACAGACTCTGGAAACACCATATATTTT
TRBJ1-6 | - | - | TRBV7-9 | CASSLARGSPLHF | TGTGCCAGCAGCTTAGCGCGGGGATCACCCCTCCACTTT